This T cell receptor (beta chain) is from a study of OX40 agonist ivuxolimab in advanced cancers. Across the whole study: Patients were dosed with the agonistic anti-OX40 (CD134) antibody ivuxolimab. Whole-study results and caveats: Determination of antigen specificity was not performed for the expanded peripheral T cells. In CD8+ T cells, expanded clones were on average more numerous than in CD4+.

This table comes from immunoSEQ multiplex PCR, and its TCRdb copy is limited to in-frame clones, with some not included. The data contain roughly 89,000 clones, about 87% of them singletons. As regards this clone: The antigen remains undetermined.

The CDR3 is 14 amino acids. In germline, CDR1 is MNHNY, CDR2 SVGAGI (reference sequence). V lost 2 bases and J lost 5; bases outside the gene matches: 3. The source was CD4+ or CD8+ T cells sorted from blood, collected in a trial of the OX40 agonist ivuxolimab. This chain connects TRBV6-6 to TRBJ2-7; 10 bases line up with TRBD2. This sequence was found in an adult with an advanced solid tumor such as melanoma, head and neck, liver or kidney cancer. CDR3 in amino acids: CASSYLAGDDEQYF. CDR3 DNA sequence: TGTGCCAGCAGTTACCTAGCGGGAGACGACGAGCAGTACTTC.